At least ten counts were recorded for the clone carrying this T cell receptor (beta chain). TCRdb reprocessed the 5' RACE reads via MiXCR and lists one record per CDR3 protein. The data show tens of thousands of distinct CDR3 sequences, less than 5.5% seen once. The data derive from a study of early T cells in non-severe SARS-CoV-2 infection. CDR3 length equals 15 residues. The germline V gene encodes CDR1 ENHRY and CDR2 SYGVKD. The J segment lost 4 bases and the V segment lost 6 bases, leaving 6 bases of the junction unmatched. V is TRBV10-3 and J is TRBJ2-1, with 10 bases identical to TRBD2. Sequenced material: whole blood. The TCR was taken from an adult who was a healthcare worker with PCR-confirmed SARS-CoV-2 infection or an uninfected control (not recorded which). The CDR3 protein is CAIRTSGNLYNEQFF. The CDR3 coding sequence is TGTGCCATCAGAACTAGCGGGAATTTATACAATGAGCAGTTCTTC.